This is a list of T cell receptor beta chains from one sample in a study of breast tumors, draining lymph nodes, adjacent tissues. TCRdb passed the multiplex PCR reads through MiXCR, listing each CDR3 protein once. Seen here are 47,000 or so distinct CDR3 sequences, 20% to 25% observed once, and the top ten hold 6.5% to 8%. The sample taken for sequencing was breast tumor tissue. The receptors here all came from a female donor with breast cancer. Some clones in this sample may be carry-over from other donors' samples. The CDR3 runs from the conserved cysteine through the conserved F or W. D genes are given only for firm matches. The size field is filled for only some rows; it gives once, few, many or a size class.

>many|TRBJ2-5|TRBD1|TRBV12-3/TRBV12-4
TGTGCCAGCAGTTTCGGCCGGGACAGGGCTTACTTC
CASSFGRDRAYF
>.|TRBJ1-2|.|TRBV2
TGTGCCAGCAGTGGTCAGGGGAACTATGTCCACACCTTC
CASSGQGNYVHTF
>many|TRBJ2-2|TRBD2|TRBV9
TGTGCCAGCAGCACGCGACTAGCGGGGGCGTCCGGGGAGCTGTTTTTT
CASSTRLAGASGELFF
>many|TRBJ1-2|.|TRBV11-2
TGTGCCAGCAGCTTAGAGCAGGGGCGAAGCTATGGCTACACCTTC
CASSLEQGRSYGYTF
>.|TRBJ2-3|.|TRBV16
TGTGCCAGCAGCCAATGGTCCAGGTCGCAGTATTTT
CASSQWSRSQYF
>many|TRBJ2-7|.|TRBV6-5
TGTGCCAGCAGTCCGAACGGTGTACGTGAGCAGTACTTC
CASSPNGVREQYF
>.|TRBJ2-2|TRBD1|TRBV5-4
TGTGCCAGCAGCCCCGGGACAGGGAACACCGGGGAGCTGTTTTTT
CASSPGTGNTGELFF
>few|TRBJ2-2|.|TRBV7-6
TGTGCCAGCAGCTTAGCGTGGTCCGGGGAGCTGTTTTTT
CASSLAWSGELFF
>medium-sized|TRBJ1-5|.|TRBV7-9
TGTGCCAGCAGCTTAACCCGGGTCCCCTTTGAGCCCCAGCATTTT
CASSLTRVPFEPQHF
>.|TRBJ2-3|TRBD1|TRBV14
TGTGCCAGCAGCCGGGACAGTAGCACAGATACGCAGTATTTT
CASSRDSSTDTQYF
>many|TRBJ2-1|.|TRBV12-3/TRBV12-4
TGTGCCAGCAGTTTACACTCCTACAATGAGCAGTTCTTC
CASSLHSYNEQFF
>many|TRBJ2-1|.|TRBV4-1
TGCGCCAGCAGCCAAACCGACCTCGGGTTTACTTCCTACAATGAGCAGTTCTTC
CASSQTDLGFTSYNEQFF
>many|TRBJ1-5|.|TRBV2
TGTGCCAGCAGCCCAGGGTTGACAGTCGAGGGTCAGCCCCAGCATTTT
CASSPGLTVEGQPQHF
>.|TRBJ2-3|TRBD1|TRBV3-1
TGTGCCAGCAGCCGTATGGTTAACAGGGGCAGGACAGATACGCAGTATTTT
CASSRMVNRGRTDTQYF
>many|TRBJ2-1|TRBD2|TRBV5-1
TGCGCCAGCAGCGCCGTCGCTAGCGGCTCCTACAATGAGCAGTTCTTC
CASSAVASGSYNEQFF
>many|TRBJ1-6|.|TRBV28
TGTGCCAGCAGTTTGGCCTTAGGTCAGCCGAATTCACCCCTCCACTTT
CASSLALGQPNSPLHF
>many|TRBJ1-5|.|TRBV10-2
TGCGCCAGCAGTGATTATCAGGGGACCAATCAGCCCCAGCATTTT
CASSDYQGTNQPQHF
>many|TRBJ1-4|.|TRBV6-5
TGTGCCAGCAGTTACAGATCTAATGAAAAACTGTTTTTT
CASSYRSNEKLFF
>few|TRBJ1-4|.|TRBV28
TGTGCCAGCAGGGACAGTAATGAAAAACTGTTTTTT
CASRDSNEKLFF
>many|TRBJ1-3|.|TRBV7-9
TGTGCCAGCAGCTCCACCATACCAGGGGTTTCAGGAAACACCATATATTTT
CASSSTIPGVSGNTIYF
>many|TRBJ2-1|TRBD2|TRBV2
TGTGCCAGCAGTTTGACTAGCGGGGGCGGTGAGCAGTTCTTC
CASSLTSGGGEQFF
>.|TRBJ1-4|TRBD1|TRBV19
TGTGCCACCCAACCCGACAGGGTACGAGAAAAACTGTTTTTT
CATQPDRVREKLFF
>many|TRBJ1-3|.|TRBV5-1
TGCGCCAGCAGCTTGTCTCGTTTGGGGGGGTCTGGAAACACCATATATTTT
CASSLSRLGGSGNTIYF
>many|TRBJ1-6|.|TRBV7-8
TGTGCCAGCAGCACTCAGATCAGATATTCACCCCTCCACTTT
CASSTQIRYSPLHF
>many|TRBJ2-2|.|TRBV5-1
TGCGCCAGCAGCCAAACGGGACTCTCGAACACCGGGGAGCTGTTTTTT
CASSQTGLSNTGELFF
>.|TRBJ2-7|TRBD1|TRBV3-1
TGTGCCAGCAGCCAAGTTGGGGACAGGGGGCTCGAGCAGTACTTC
CASSQVGDRGLEQYF
>.|TRBJ2-3|.|TRBV19
TGTGCCAGTAGTAAGCGGAGCACAGATACGCGGTATTTT
CASSKRSTDTRYF
>many|TRBJ2-7|.|TRBV20-1
TGCAGTGCCTCTGAAGGGTTGGGCTACGAGCAGTACTTC
CSASEGLGYEQYF
>many|TRBJ2-7|TRBD2|TRBV9
TGTGCCAGCAGCCCGACGGGACTAGCGACCTACGAGCAGTACTTC
CASSPTGLATYEQYF
>few|TRBJ1-3|.|TRBV28
TGTGCCAGCACCCTGGGGGGGTATGGAAACACCATATATTTT
CASTLGGYGNTIYF
>many|TRBJ1-2|.|TRBV4-2
TGTGCCAGCAGCCCCGTCACACATTTGGGCTACACCTTC
CASSPVTHLGYTF
>medium-sized|TRBJ2-1|.|TRBV11-2
TGTGCCAGCAGCTTCGGGCGGCCCTCCTACAATGAGCAGTTCTTC
CASSFGRPSYNEQFF
>.|TRBJ2-7|.|TRBV7-2
TGTGCCAGCAGCCCTAGCGTTAGCTCCTACGAGCAGTACTTC
CASSPSVSSYEQYF
>few|TRBJ2-6|.|TRBV5-1
TGCGCCAGCAGCTTGGGGCCTTTGTCTGGGGCCAACGTCCTGACTTTC
CASSLGPLSGANVLTF
>.|TRBJ2-2|.|TRBV27
TGTGCCAGCAGTTTGCTGGGTCCCTGCACCGGGGAGCTGTTTTTT
CASSLLGPCTGELFF
>many|TRBJ1-2|.|TRBV19
TGTGCCAGTAGTATAGCCAACTATGGCTACACCTTC
CASSIANYGYTF
>few|TRBJ2-3|.|TRBV27
TGTGCCAGCAGTTTATTTCCCCCTCGGGACACAGATACGCAGTATTTT
CASSLFPPRDTDTQYF
>few|TRBJ1-1|TRBD1|TRBV11-2
TGTGCCAGCAGCCCCCGGACAGGAACCACTGAAGCTTTCTTT
CASSPRTGTTEAFF
>many|TRBJ2-7|TRBD2|TRBV5-1
TGCGCCAGCAGCTTGGCCGGTCTAGCGGGGGGGCGAGAGCAGTACTTC
CASSLAGLAGGREQYF
>many|TRBJ1-6|.|TRBV2
TGTGCCAGCAGTGAAGGACCGCAGAGCTCCTATAATTCACCCCTCCACTTT
CASSEGPQSSYNSPLHF
>few|TRBJ2-1|.|TRBV4-1
TGCGCCAGCAGCCCCGAAGCGGGCTACTACAATGAGCAGTTCTTC
CASSPEAGYYNEQFF
>many|TRBJ1-2|TRBD1|TRBV19
TGTGCCAGTCACACAGGGGTTGTGAATGGCTACACCTTC
CASHTGVVNGYTF
>many|TRBJ2-1|TRBD2|TRBV7-6
TGTGCCAGCAGCAGCGGGGGGGTCAATGAGCAGTTCTTC
CASSSGGVNEQFF
>many|TRBJ2-5|.|TRBV5-1
TGCGCCAGCAGGCCCCCGGGACACAAAGAGACCCAGTACTTC
CASRPPGHKETQYF
>many|TRBJ2-5|.|TRBV6-6
TGTGCCAGCAAACCAGGGCTGGAGACCCAGTACTTC
CASKPGLETQYF
>many|TRBJ2-7|.|TRBV9
TGTGCCAGCAGCGGTGGAACAGGATTACCCCAGGAGCAGTACTTC
CASSGGTGLPQEQYF
>.|TRBJ2-3|TRBD2|TRBV7-2
TGTGCCAGCAGCGATACCAGACTAGCGGGGGAAACTAGCACAGATACGCAGTATTTT
CASSDTRLAGETSTDTQYF
>many|TRBJ2-1|.|TRBV12-3/TRBV12-4
TGTGCCAGCCCCGTTACCGGCGACAGTCCCCCTTACAATGAGCAGTTCTTC
CASPVTGDSPPYNEQFF
>many|TRBJ1-3|.|TRBV28
TGTGCCAGCAGTTTTGGGAGAGTTGGAAACACCATATATTTT
CASSFGRVGNTIYF
>few|TRBJ2-5|.|TRBV5-1
TGCGCCAGCAGCTCTCCCTTTGGGGCGGGGAGACAAGAGACCCAGTACTTC
CASSSPFGAGRQETQYF
>.|TRBJ1-3|.|TRBV6-4
TGTGCCAGCAGTGAAGGGACCCAGTCGGGAAACACCATATATTTT
CASSEGTQSGNTIYF
>many|TRBJ2-5|.|TRBV20-1
TGCAGTGCTAAAATGTCGGGGTCCCAGTACTTC
CSAKMSGSQYF
>many|TRBJ2-3|TRBD2|TRBV15
TGTGCCACCAGCAGAGTCCCCCTCGTCGGACTAGCGGGAGGGAAGAGAGATACGCAGTATTTT
CATSRVPLVGLAGGKRDTQYF
>.|TRBJ1-1|TRBD1|TRBV10-3
TGTGCCATCAGTTCGGACAGGGTCGGCACTGAAGCTTTCTTT
CAISSDRVGTEAFF
>many|TRBJ2-1|TRBD2|TRBV9
TGTGCCAGCAGCGAAGGACTAGCGGGCTTCTCCTACAATGAGCAGTTCTTC
CASSEGLAGFSYNEQFF